This T cell receptor beta chain was identified in a study of cytomegalovirus exposure and HLA in healthy donors (dated by TCRdb to about 2017). With regard to the full study: An earlier analysis of about 530 of the donors reported 250 to 300 Gb of sequence data and 117 million unique TCR beta sequences obtained from roughly 170 million T cells. Because of strong linkage in the cohort, roughly five DR-DQ haplotypes were treated as single units for association and clustering. The genetic ancestry cluster associated with self-reported Caucasian donors included around 76% of the roughly 380 genotyped donors. Class I and class II HLA loci were covered by the typing at four-digit resolution. The study was designed to test whether signatures of past pathogen exposure could be identified by cataloging public T cell receptors. Every discovery cohort repertoire had been produced on one sequencing platform. In the later analysis, no new phenotypic data were used to find candidate immune exposures; instead, reliance was placed on TCR beta sequences and their occurrence across donors. The T cell repertoires of 666 subjects were profiled by immunosequencing and related to cytomegalovirus serostatus. A later genetic analysis used genome-wide SNP genotypes for 398 of the 666 donors, treating that subset as a discovery cohort. Approximately 330 gigabases of sequencing data and around 88 million unique TCR sequences made up an early release that covered under 750 HLA-typed donors. Typing coverage varied by locus: 629-630 donors for A, B, C, DRB1 and DQB1; roughly 510 for DQA1; more than 600 for DPA1; about 450 for DPB1. An earlier analysis of roughly 580 of the donors used high-throughput TCR beta sequencing to judge whether each TCR beta V gene segment behaved as functional or pseudogenic. Besides the first cohort of 550 to 750 subjects, a separate validation cohort made up of roughly 120 different subjects was used. To predict cytomegalovirus infection status, the study combined high-throughput TCR immunosequencing, statistical association of individual TCRs with disease status, and machine learning. Among a few hundred genotyped donors of the cohort, an average of 235,054 unique TCR beta nucleotide sequences were sequenced per donor, 15% to 20% of them non-productive. Alongside the repertoire data, information on donor age, sex, ethnicity and CMV serostatus was compiled. A later analysis re-analyzed previously published TCR beta repertoires from roughly 600 donors and added high-resolution HLA genotyping to study TCR occurrence patterns. Broad study findings and their caveats: Roughly uniform sequencing depth across donors was assumed in presence/absence analyses, although this assumption may not hold. Linkage disequilibrium might explain the correlated functional status among segregating V segments, but an unknown experimental factor could not be ruled out. In a later analysis, HLA-associated TCR beta chains were found to be more clonally expanded and to have lower generation probabilities than equally common non-associated chains. Because counts were too low, about 15 rarely observed V segments, including chromosome 9 orphons, were left out of the earlier analysis of 587 of the donors. Because HLA typing was unavailable for some donors at each locus, only the typed subset was used in association tests. While some public TCRs were present in many individuals, most TCR sequences turned up only very rarely across donors. Some IMGT-functional V segments, including TRBV6-2 and TRBV6-3, could not be distinguished by the 87-base-pair reads and were therefore excluded. In a later genetic analysis, a missense DCLRE1C variant was associated with V-gene and J-gene trimming of TCR beta chains, and the association was replicated in an independent cohort. This cohort had only TCR beta chains sequenced, and the lack of alpha or paired-chain data limited which features could be detected. In the study, some 160 TCR beta chains were listed as associated with cytomegalovirus. In vitro tests confirmed that a few of the cytomegalovirus-associated TCR beta chains recognize cytomegalovirus antigens. According to a later analysis, TCR association rates differed among HLA loci, with DRB1 alleles showing the most associated TCRs and HLA-C alleles showing the fewest. A later analysis reported that several top co-occurrence clusters appeared linked to parvovirus B19, influenza, CMV and Epstein-Barr virus. In a later analysis, most CMV-associated TCR beta chains were found to appear HLA-restricted, with HLA associations seemingly driven largely by CMV exposure. A further reported finding was that TCR beta sequences accurately predicted the HLA-A and HLA-B alleles for most subjects in the first cohort. Immune exposure information for the cohort was limited to CMV serostatus. According to a later genetic analysis, donors in an Asian-associated ancestry cluster had fewer N-insertions in productive TCRs than the approximately 630-donor mean. Assigning TCR associations to individual alleles was difficult when HLA alleles, especially DR and DQ, strongly co-occurred. Specific HLA alleles were associated with 16,951 TCR beta sequences at a false discovery rate of 0.05 in a later analysis. The authors suggested that the approach could potentially be extended to other disease states and immunological phenotypes. The classifier was reported to diagnose cytomegalovirus status with high specificity and sensitivity in both the original cohort and the validation cohort. The sequencing pipeline was judged likely to have produced a cluster of highly shared sequence variants as a technical artifact. In an earlier analysis of around 600 of the donors, most TCR beta V segments were observed in productive rearrangements about 90% or about 30% of the time, broadly matching IMGT annotations.

The library was built by means of the immunoSEQ multiplex PCR assay. A mixture of 60 forward primers for TCR Vbeta segments and 13 reverse primers for TCR Jbeta segments was used in the multiplex PCR. A multiplex PCR assay on genomic DNA amplified the CDR3 region of rearranged TCR beta genes. The Illumina HiSeq System was used to sequence the amplified TCR beta libraries as 87-base-pair reads. As for the authors' bioinformatics: Across the 600 to 700 repertoires, a later analysis counted tens of millions of unique TCR beta chains, roughly 11 million of which were shared by at least two donors. Raw reads were error-corrected and collapsed into unique sequences with a nearest-neighbor algorithm that merged closely related sequences to remove PCR and sequencing errors. V, D and J gene segments were assigned by aligning CDR3 sequences to IMGT reference sequences. For a sequence to be retained, a match of at least six nucleotides was required to both a V gene segment and a J gene segment. Rearrangements were called productive when the CDR3 lacked stop codons and stayed in frame with V and J; all others were non-productive. CDR3 was defined by IMGT convention, running from the second conserved V-encoded cysteine to the conserved J-encoded phenylalanine. In an earlier analysis of more than 550 of the donors, sequences lacking an unambiguous match to a single V gene segment were excluded. An earlier analysis of some 500 of the donors classified V segments as functional when productive rearrangements were above 56.7% and as segregating when the standard deviation between donors was above 5%. A statistical classification framework was developed to diagnose cytomegalovirus status using the catalog of TCR beta chain sequences. V and J gene assignment, in a later analysis, came from comparing TCR nucleotide sequences with IMGT/GENE-DB human TR gene sequences. Using the TCRdist pipeline, a later analysis assigned CDR3 sequences along with most-parsimonious VDJ recombination scenarios. In a later analysis, each TCR beta chain was defined by its CDR3 amino acid sequence together with its V-gene family, and reads lacking a unique V-gene family were excluded. As a way to deal with suspected cross-contamination and a sequencing artifact, a later analysis dropped under 600 nucleotide sequences that were highly shared and had low generation probability. For each public chain, a later analysis derived a clonal expansion index from normalized ranks of inferred template counts within each repertoire. Generation probabilities in a later analysis came from a VDJ recombination model fitted to out-of-frame rearrangements, and those results were checked against IGoR. In a later analysis, hypergeometric tests were used to score TCR-TCR, TCR-HLA and TCR-CMV co-occurrence, with a repertoire-size bias correction applied to TCR pairs. A later analysis estimated false discovery rates by permuting HLA or CMV assignments 20 times. In a later analysis, co-occurring TCRs were grouped using DBSCAN, and TCRdist sequence similarity was added for clustering within HLA-allele-positive subsets. Repertoires with fewer than 30,000 or more than 120,000 public chains were left out of co-occurrence clustering, as were four to six repertoires with anomalous nucleotide sharing. In TCRdb, the immuneACCESS table is reduced to in-frame sequences with V and J assigned. These tables do not hold every clone; where another copy was compared, an unresolved V gene accounts for under half, and the others remain unexplained. The DNA was the basis for D and trimming; V, J and clone size are from that table. The sample yields 200,000 to 300,000 clones; roughly 81% were counted once. Approximately 2% of the sample is held by the ten biggest clonotypes.

Inclusive of the bounding cysteine and phenylalanine, the CDR3 is 12 residues long. Of all the DNA, just the CDR3 is kept, 36 bases in frame from base 1. CDR1 and CDR2 were assigned from the germline V gene as SGHTA and FQGNSA. Between the V and J ends, shortened by 8 bases and 5 bases respectively, the junction contains 12 bases. In total, just over 650 healthy bone marrow donors made up the cohort. At the time of sampling, all cohort members were nominally healthy, though unrecorded immune exposures were likely present. The donor tested CMV seropositive and was one of the 289 seropositive cohort members. A peripheral blood sample was collected from each donor, and TCR beta sequencing was performed on peripheral blood mononuclear cells. Genomic DNA extraction from the blood cell samples was performed with the Qiagen DNeasy Blood Extraction Kit. A remark on this clone: Its cognate antigen has yet to be identified. Base-call qualities are not available, and no considerably larger clone is one nucleotide away.

The receptor was isolated from a middle-aged woman in good health and CMV-seropositive. Input material: PBMCs. Rearrangement joined TRBV7-2 to TRBJ2-5; matching of 5 bases hints at TRBD1 as the D gene. The CDR3 region reads CASGRALETQYF. The nucleotide sequence reads TGTGCCAGCGGCAGGGCCCTTGAGACCCAGTACTTC.